The rows below give T cell receptor beta chains drawn from one sample of a study of T cells in Graves' hyperthyroidism and ophthalmopathy. One entry per CDR3 protein results from TCRdb running MiXCR on the multiplex PCR reads. The sample shows some 490,000 distinct CDR3 sequences, roughly 23% of them seen only once. Sequenced input: blood. These receptors were obtained from a woman between 70 and 85 years old with Graves' ophthalmopathy. CDR3s include the opening cysteine and the closing phenylalanine or tryptophan. Each record gives: CDR3 DNA, CDR3 protein, J gene, D gene, V gene, clone size. A D gene is named only where the DNA matches it firmly. Some rows have no size entry. The others give once, few or many, or a class for an expanded clone.

TGCAGTGCTAGACTAGGTGTCGAGCAGTACTTC | CSARLGVEQYF | TRBJ2-7 | NA | TRBV20-1 | many
TGCGCCAGCAGACCCGCGACGGGCAGTACGCAGTTCTTC | CASRPATGSTQFF | TRBJ2-1 | NA | TRBV10-2 | few
TGTGCCAGTAGTGAGACTAGCGGGAGGGCCTTCGATACGCAGTATTTT | CASSETSGRAFDTQYF | TRBJ2-3 | TRBD2 | TRBV19 | few
TGTGCCAGCAGCCTGGCCGGGACTTTAGCCCCCGAGCAGTACTTC | CASSLAGTLAPEQYF | TRBJ2-7 | NA | TRBV3-1 | few
TGCAGTGCTTCCAGGGGGCCCTCCTACAATGAGCAGTTCTTC | CSASRGPSYNEQFF | TRBJ2-1 | TRBD1 | TRBV20-1 | NA
TGTGCCAGCAGTTTGTCAGGGGCGGGTGGGGAGCAGTACTTC | CASSLSGAGGEQYF | TRBJ2-7 | NA | TRBV12-3/TRBV12-4 | few
TGTGCCAGCAGCCCCACCGGGGCCCACGCCCCCACGCAGTATTTT | CASSPTGAHAPTQYF | TRBJ2-3 | NA | TRBV3-1 | NA
TGTGCCATCAGTGAAAGACTAGCGGGAGAGACCCAGTACTTC | CAISERLAGETQYF | TRBJ2-5 | TRBD2 | TRBV10-3 | NA
TGTGCCAGCTCACCAACAGGGCTAGGGTACGAGCAGTACTTC | CASSPTGLGYEQYF | TRBJ2-7 | NA | TRBV18 | few
TGTGCCAGCAGTGGTCCGCTAGGGGGGGGCTATGGCTACACCTTC | CASSGPLGGGYGYTF | TRBJ1-2 | NA | TRBV28 | few
TGTGCCAGCGCACGGTCCGGGACTAGTCCCTACGAGCAGTACTTC | CASARSGTSPYEQYF | TRBJ2-7 | TRBD2 | TRBV2 | NA
TGTGCCAGCAGCCAAGCTTGGGGGGATGACACTGAAGCTTTCTTT | CASSQAWGDDTEAFF | TRBJ1-1 | NA | TRBV4-2 | NA
TGCGCCAGCAGATCTGACAGGACGAATGAAAAACTGTTTTTT | CASRSDRTNEKLFF | TRBJ1-4 | NA | TRBV5-1 | many
TGTGCCAGCAGTCGGGAGGACAATGAGCAGTTCTTC | CASSREDNEQFF | TRBJ2-1 | TRBD2 | TRBV11-3 | NA
TGTGCCAGCAGTTCTATGGGAGAGACCCAGTACTTC | CASSSMGETQYF | TRBJ2-5 | NA | TRBV7-9 | few
TGTGCCAGCAGTCCCGGGCCGATGTACAATGAGCAGTTCTTC | CASSPGPMYNEQFF | TRBJ2-1 | NA | TRBV6-1 | NA
TGCAGCGTTGGGTATTATAGCAATCAGCCCCAGCATTTT | CSVGYYSNQPQHF | TRBJ1-5 | NA | TRBV29-1 | NA
TGTGCCATCAGTGAGTATCAAAATGAGCAGTTCTTC | CAISEYQNEQFF | TRBJ2-1 | NA | TRBV10-3 | NA
TGTGCCAGCAGTTACCCCCTAGCGGAAAGCACAGATACGCAGTATTTT | CASSYPLAESTDTQYF | TRBJ2-3 | TRBD2 | TRBV6-2/TRBV6-3 | NA
TGTGCCATCAAAGGGACAGGGCTACAAGAGACCCAGTACTTC | CAIKGTGLQETQYF | TRBJ2-5 | TRBD1 | TRBV10-3 | few
TGTGCCAGCAGCTTAGGACAAGTTACCTACAATGAGCAGTTCTTC | CASSLGQVTYNEQFF | TRBJ2-1 | NA | TRBV7-2 | NA
TGTGCCAGCTCACCGACTAGCGGAGAAGAGACCCAGCACTTC | CASSPTSGEETQHF | TRBJ2-5 | TRBD2 | TRBV7-6 | NA
TGTGCCAGCAGTTACTCGGCGAGTGGTAGCGGGATGGGGAGGGAGACCCAGTACTTC | CASSYSASGSGMGRETQYF | TRBJ2-5 | TRBD2 | TRBV6-6 | NA
TGTGCCAGCAGCCAGGACAGGTACCAAGAGACCCAGTACTTC | CASSQDRYQETQYF | TRBJ2-5 | TRBD1 | TRBV7-2 | few
TGTGCCTGGACTGCTGGGACAGAGAATTCACCCCTCCACTTT | CAWTAGTENSPLHF | TRBJ1-6 | TRBD1 | TRBV30 | NA
TGTGCCAGCAGCTTACAGGGGCCAAACACCGGGGAGCTGTTTTTT | CASSLQGPNTGELFF | TRBJ2-2 | NA | TRBV7-9 | few
TGTGCCAGCAGTGAATTAAACACCATATATTTT | CASSELNTIYF | TRBJ1-3 | NA | TRBV2 | few
TGTGCCAGCAGCGTGAGTAGCGGGAGGGTAGCAGAGACCCAGTACTTC | CASSVSSGRVAETQYF | TRBJ2-5 | TRBD2 | TRBV9 | few
TGTGCCTGGAGTGTGGGTATCGGGGAGCTGTTTTTT | CAWSVGIGELFF | TRBJ2-2 | NA | TRBV30 | NA
TGCAGTGCTAGTTCCCCCGCAGGGAGGGGAATATATGAGCAGTTCTTC | CSASSPAGRGIYEQFF | TRBJ2-1 | TRBD2 | TRBV20-1 | NA
TGCGCCAGCAGCCAGGACGATTCAGGGCTTCGTGCCACCTTC | CASSQDDSGLRATF | TRBJ1-2 | NA | TRBV5-1 | few
TGCAGTGCTAGAGAGCCAGCGAACACTGAAGCTTTCTTT | CSAREPANTEAFF | TRBJ1-1 | NA | TRBV20-1 | NA
TGTGCCAGCAGCCAAGCCAGGAGGAGCGAAAAACTGTTTTTT | CASSQARRSEKLFF | TRBJ1-4 | NA | TRBV3-1 | NA
TGTGCCAGCAGCTTCCCCGGGACAGCTGATTCACCCCTCCACTTT | CASSFPGTADSPLHF | TRBJ1-6 | TRBD1 | TRBV7-9 | many
TGTGCCAGCAGCCGGAGGGACGTTAGCTCCTACAATGAGCAGTTCTTC | CASSRRDVSSYNEQFF | TRBJ2-1 | NA | TRBV5-4 | few
TGCAGTGCTATCACAGGGGGCTCCCAGTACTTC | CSAITGGSQYF | TRBJ2-5 | TRBD1 | TRBV20-1 | NA
TGCGCCAGCCGTCGACAGGGTACTGGCTCTGGGGCCAACGTCCTGACTTTC | CASRRQGTGSGANVLTF | TRBJ2-6 | TRBD1 | TRBV5-1 | few